The 5 T cell receptor beta chains presented below share a single source sample, sequenced in a study of glioma-infiltrating T cells after dendritic cell vaccination. TCRdb keeps only in-frame clones here, not all; method: immunoSEQ multiplex PCR. Seen here are approximately 36,000 clones, about 80% observed once, and the top ten hold approximately 8.4%. The sample was blood, taken before dendritic cell vaccination. These TCRs come from a human donor with glioblastoma.

This sequence joins TRBV6-1 and TRBJ1-6, with 9 positions matching TRBD1. The V gene's germline CDR1 is MNHNS and CDR2 SASEGT. The length of the CDR3 is 13 residues. The V segment lost 8 bases and the J segment 6 bases; nucleotides outside the gene matches: 2. CDR3 bases: TGTGCCAGCGGACAGGGGCTTAATTCACCCCTCCACTTT. It yields the protein CASGQGLNSPLHF.

A remark on this clone: The germline gene is not matched at one end of the junction; a read error may be the cause. J is TRBJ2-3 and V is TRBV6-5, with D maybe TRBD2 (6 bases). The CDR3 is 14 residues long. Germline CDR1 MNHEY, CDR2 SVGAGI. The CDR3 DNA reads as TGTGCCATCAGTGATGCGGGGCCAACAGATACGCAGTATTTT. Residues: CAISDAGPTDTQYF.

The V gene is TRBV7-9, the J gene TRBJ1-5; 7 nucleotides match TRBD1. J lost 4 bases, V lost 5 bases, and 8 bases had no gene match. The germline gives CDR1 SEHNR, CDR2 FQNEAQ (reference sequence). The CDR3 covers 15 residues. The CDR3 region has the DNA TGTGCCAGCAGCCCCACCGGGACAGCAAATCAGCCCCAGCATTTT. Translating it yields CASSPTGTANQPQHF.

This rearrangement joins TRBV7-2 to TRBJ2-5, with TRBD2 as a possible D gene (6 bases). V gave up 4 bases and J gave up 5 bases, with 11 bases separating them. The CDR3 is made up of 13 amino acids. Germline V lookup: CDR1 SGHTA, CDR2 FQGNSA. The CDR3 spells CASSSGLLETQYF. The DNA of the CDR3 is TGTGCCAGCAGCTCAGGACTACTTGAGACCCAGTACTTC.

V usage is TRBV14 and J usage is TRBJ1-1; weak D call: TRBD1 (6 bases). V was trimmed by 0 bases and J by 2 bases, leaving 13 bases between them. Germline V gene sequence: CDR1 SGHDN, CDR2 FVKESK. The CDR3 sequence is 16 residues long. DNA for the CDR3: TGTGCCAGCAGCCAAGATTACAGGGAGATTAACACTGAAGCTTTCTTT. It yields the protein CASSQDYREINTEAFF. The whole variable domain, filled in from reference TRBV14 and TRBJ1-1, reads EAGVTQFPSHSVIEKGQTVTLRCDPISGHDNLYWYRRVMGKEIKFLLHFVKESKQDESGMPNNRFLAERTGGTYSTLKVQPAELEDSGVYFCASSQDYREINTEAFFGQGTRLTVV.